One sample yielded the 31 T cell receptor beta chains listed below, sequenced in a study of cytomegalovirus exposure and HLA in healthy donors. The study ran its PCR with 60 Vbeta and 13 Jbeta primers. Libraries were prepared by immunoSEQ multiplex PCR; TCRdb keeps only in-frame clonotypes and omits some of them. Among tens of thousands of clones listed, around 80% were seen once. Sequences were obtained from PBMCs. The receptor source for this set is a man aged 50 to 60 in good health and CMV-seropositive.

CDR3 nucleotides: TGCGCCAGCAGCGGCGGGACTAGCGGCCCCACCGGGGAGCTGTTTTTT. Encoded protein: CASSGGTSGPTGELFF. The chain recombines TRBV5-1 with TRBJ2-2; the match to TRBD2 covers 11 bases. This CDR3 comprises 16 residues. V lost 4 bases and J lost 4; bases outside the gene matches: 6. CDR1 and CDR2 from the germline V gene are SGHRS and YFSETQ.

The chain employs TRBV10-2 and TRBJ2-7, with 8 nucleotides matching TRBD2. Germline CDR1 WSHSY, CDR2 SAAADI. Germline trimming cut 7 bases from V and 0 bases from J; bases unmatched to any gene: 8. This CDR3 is 15 amino acids long. In DNA, the CDR3 is TGCGCCAGCATGGGGGTGACTAGCGCCTCCTACGAGCAGTACTTC. Translating gives CASMGVTSASYEQYF.

CDR3 DNA: TGTGCCAGCAGCGCCACCGGGACTAGTAGGTACGAGCAGTACTTC. This translates into CASSATGTSRYEQYF. The V and J genes are TRBV27 and TRBJ2-7, with 8 bases aligning to TRBD2. The trim removed 6 bases at V and 4 bases at J, leaving 11 bases unmatched. The CDR3 is made up of 15 amino acids. From germline, CDR1 is MNHEY and CDR2 SMNVEV (reference sequence).

The chain recombines TRBV6-1 with TRBJ2-7; TRBD2 aligns across 7 bases. V lost 6 bases and J lost 4; bases outside the gene matches: 3. Germline loops: CDR1 MNHNS, CDR2 SASEGT. The CDR3 is 12 residues long. DNA for the CDR3: TGTGCCAGCAGCTCCGGGGGGTACGAGCAGTACTTC. This sequence encodes CASSSGGYEQYF.

V is TRBV9 and J is TRBJ2-3; 11 bases fit TRBD2. The CDR3 runs 19 residues. Trimming took 3 bases from V and 1 from J; bases not matched to a gene: 13. CDR1 is SGDLS, CDR2 YYNGEE, per germline. CDR3 bases: TGTGCCAGCAGCGAGGGCCCAGGGGGTAGCGGGGGGGGCACAGATACGCAGTATTTT. This gives the protein CASSEGPGGSGGGTDTQYF.

V and J are TRBV7-3 and TRBJ2-4; 12 bases agree with TRBD2. The ends lost 6 bases at V and 6 bases at J; junction bases unmatched: 6. Germline V CDR1 and CDR2: SGHTA, FQGTGA. The CDR3 runs to 15 residues. Here the CDR3 DNA reads TGTGCCAGCAGTCTAGCGGGAGGGCCGGGAAACATTCAGTACTTC. Translating it yields CASSLAGGPGNIQYF.

This clone has a handful of counts. The rearrangement joins TRBV7-9 to TRBJ2-1, with 15 bases that match TRBD2. This CDR3 is 19 amino acids long. Per germline, CDR1 SEHNR and CDR2 FQNEAQ (reference sequence). V gave up 5 bases and J gave up 6 bases; unmatched junction bases: 14. The CDR3 coding sequence is TGTGCCAGCAGCGCCTACGGACTAGCGGGAGGGCGAGGAGGCAATGAGCAGTTCTTC. This sequence encodes CASSAYGLAGGRGGNEQFF.

The J gene is TRBJ2-1, the V gene TRBV2; 11 bases align to TRBD2. CDR1 SNHLY and CDR2 FYNNEI come from the germline V gene. V gave up 4 bases and J gave up 10 bases; unmatched junction bases: 15. CDR3 length: 17 amino acids. CDR3 in DNA: TGTGCCAGCAGTGGACTTAGCGGGAGGGCGCAGGGGGGAGAGCAGTTCTTC. This encodes CASSGLSGRAQGGEQFF.

The chain recombines TRBV30 with TRBJ2-7, with 8 bases matching TRBD1. Germline values: CDR1 GTSNPN, CDR2 SVGIG (reference sequence). The CDR3 spans 14 residues. V trimming: 4 bases; J trimming: 2 bases; junction bases outside the gene matches: 7. The DNA for the CDR3 is TGTGCCTGGACCATCGGGACAGGTCCCTACGAGCAGTACTTC. Its translation is CAWTIGTGPYEQYF.

Worth noting for this clone: Mismatch with germline at one junction end may stem from a read error. The chain combines TRBV6-1 with TRBJ2-7; 10 nucleotides agree with TRBD2. CDR1 and CDR2 (germline): MNHNS, SASEGT. This CDR3 has 15 residues. The CDR3, as DNA: TGTGCCAGCCGTGACGCGTTAGCGGGAGGCTACGAGCAGTACTTC. As protein: CASRDALAGGYEQYF.

The chain joins TRBV7-3 to TRBJ2-2, with D uncertain. This CDR3 region has 12 residues. V was trimmed by 5 bases and J by 7 bases, leaving 8 bases between them. The germline CDR1 and CDR2 sequences are SGHTA and FQGTGA. DNA for the CDR3: TGTGCCAGCAGCATAGAAAACGGGGAGCTGTTTTTT. Translation: CASSIENGELFF.

V gene TRBV18 combines with J gene TRBJ2-3; possible D gene TRBD1, 6 bases. The ends were cut back, 5 bases at V and 2 bases at J, with 17 bases in the middle. CDR1 KGHSH and CDR2 LQKENI come from the germline V gene. The CDR3 is 16 residues long. The CDR3: CASSSGTPGYTDTQYF. CDR3 sequence (DNA): TGTGCCAGCTCATCCGGGACACCGGGATACACAGATACGCAGTATTTT.

This clone has only one observation. The chain employs TRBV13 and TRBJ2-5; D possibly corresponds to TRBD1 (5 bases). V was cut by 5 bases and J by 2 bases, with 18 bases left in between. The CDR3 has 16 amino acids. The germline V gene encodes CDR1 PRHDT and CDR2 FYEKMQ (reference sequence). CDR3 protein: CASSPPRVGPQETQYF. For the CDR3, the DNA is TGTGCCAGCAGCCCCCCCAGGGTGGGGCCACAAGAGACCCAGTACTTC.

This clone was detected only a few times. CDR3 in amino acids: CASSEFETNEAFF. CDR3 DNA: TGTGCCAGCAGTGAATTTGAGACAAATGAAGCTTTCTTT. The chain joins TRBV6-5 to TRBJ1-1; D gene ambiguous. The length of the CDR3 is 13 residues. Trimming took 5 bases from V and 7 from J, leaving 14 bases between them. CDR1 and CDR2 (germline): MNHEY, SVGAGI.

The genes are TRBV30 and TRBJ2-7, with TRBD1 matching over 9 bases. CDR1 and CDR2 (germline): GTSNPN, SVGIG (reference sequence). Losses at the gene ends were 2 bases for V and 3 bases for J; bases not matched to a gene: 2. This CDR3 has 13 amino acids. The CDR3 here is CAWSRGQGYEQYF. The CDR3 bases are TGTGCCTGGAGTCGGGGACAGGGCTACGAGCAGTACTTC.

The chain employs TRBV9 and TRBJ2-1, with a weak D call TRBD2 (6 bases). CDR1 and CDR2 from the germline V gene are SGDLS and YYNGEE. CDR3 length: 16 residues. V dropped 3 bases and J dropped 7 bases, with 20 bases sitting between them. The DNA of the CDR3 is TGTGCCAGCAGCGGGGGAGGACCAGCCGGTCTTAATGAGCAGTTCTTC. It translates to CASSGGGPAGLNEQFF.

This clone was recorded once. The chain carries TRBV7-6 and TRBJ2-7, with 7 bases identical to TRBD2. Per the germline V gene, CDR1 is SGHVS and CDR2 is FNYEAQ. The junction had 14 bases not matched to a gene; V was cut back by 5 bases and J by 7 bases. This CDR3 region has 15 residues. The DNA for the CDR3 is TGTGCCAGCAGCAAAGGGTTTGCGGGAGCATTAGAGCAGTACTTC. Translating it yields CASSKGFAGALEQYF.

The chain is built from TRBV4-1 and TRBJ1-5, with TRBD1 identical over 9 bases. The ends lost 2 bases at V and 4 bases at J; junction bases unmatched: 6. Germline values: CDR1 MGHRA, CDR2 YSYEKL. The CDR3 has 16 amino acids. CDR3 loop: CASSQPGQGPNQPQHF. The CDR3 DNA sequence: TGCGCCAGCAGCCAACCGGGACAGGGCCCGAATCAGCCCCAGCATTTT.

The J gene is TRBJ2-7, the V gene TRBV28; D ambiguous. The length of the CDR3 is 14 residues. CDR1 and CDR2 (germline): MDHEN, SYDVKM. Trimming cost V 2 bases and J 6 bases, with 14 bases left between them. Here the CDR3 reads CASSLDIRVPEQYF. The CDR3 nucleotides are TGTGCCAGCAGTTTAGATATACGAGTGCCCGAGCAGTACTTC.

This chain links TRBV2 with TRBJ2-1, with D possibly TRBD2 on 5 matching bases. The V end was cut by 8 bases, the J end by 7 bases, with 18 bases between. The germline V gene has CDR1 SNHLY and CDR2 FYNNEI. CDR3 length: 14 residues. CDR3 bases: TGTGCCAGCCAACGTAGCGCTTTGAATAATGAGCAGTTCTTC. Its translation is CASQRSALNNEQFF. Drawing the rest from reference TRBV2 and TRBJ2-1, the complete variable domain is EPEVTQTPSHQVTQMGQEVILRCVPISNHLYFYWYRQILGQKVEFLVSFYNNEISEKSEIFDDQFSVERPDGSNFTLKIRSTKLEDSAMYFCASQRSALNNEQFFGPGTRLTVL.

This clone was recorded a few times. The chain uses TRBV19 and TRBJ2-5, with 10 bases fitting TRBD1. The assigned J gene may be wrong: the sequence end matches TRBJ2-7 better. The CDR3 runs to 14 residues. The V gene's germline CDR1 is LNHDA and CDR2 SQIVND (reference sequence). CDR3 DNA: TGTGCCAGTAGTTCCCGGGACAGGGGATACGAGCAGTACTTC. It translates to CASSSRDRGYEQYF.

The gene calls are TRBV30 and TRBJ2-3; 8 bases agree with TRBD2. The CDR3 consists of 16 residues. Trimming at V came to 1 base and at J to 2 bases, leaving 8 bases not matched to a gene. Germline CDR1 GTSNPN, CDR2 SVGIG (reference sequence). The CDR3, as DNA: TGTGCCTGGAGTGAGCAGCGGGAGAGACCCACAGATACGCAGTATTTT. Amino acids: CAWSEQRERPTDTQYF.

This clone was counted only a few times. The chain links TRBV13 to TRBJ1-3, with D perhaps TRBD1 (6 bases). The CDR3 loop spans 14 amino acids. The V gene's germline CDR1 is PRHDT and CDR2 FYEKMQ (reference sequence). Trimming took 2 bases from V and 2 from J, leaving 7 bases between them. CDR3 in amino acids: CASSLQGPGNTIYF. CDR3 coding DNA: TGTGCCAGCAGCTTACAGGGGCCTGGAAACACCATATATTTT. The variable domain in full, completed from reference TRBV13 and TRBJ1-3, reads AAGVIQSPRHLIKEKRETATLKCYPIPRHDTVYWYQQGPGQDPQFLISFYEKMQSDKGSIPDRFSAQQFSDYHSELNMSSLELGDSALYFCASSLQGPGNTIYFGEGSWLTVV.

V usage is TRBV14 and J usage is TRBJ1-1, with TRBD1 matching over 7 bases. CDR3 length equals 13 residues. V lost 5 bases and J lost 5; bases outside the gene matches: 5. Germline assignment: CDR1 SGHDN and CDR2 FVKESK. The CDR3 region is CASSEVTGTEAFF. The CDR3 DNA is TGTGCCAGCAGCGAGGTGACAGGGACTGAAGCTTTCTTT. Filled out from reference TRBV14 and TRBJ1-1, the complete variable domain reads EAGVTQFPSHSVIEKGQTVTLRCDPISGHDNLYWYRRVMGKEIKFLLHFVKESKQDESGMPNNRFLAERTGGTYSTLKVQPAELEDSGVYFCASSEVTGTEAFFGQGTRLTVV.

The rearrangement uses TRBV7-9 and TRBJ2-1; 11 bases line up with TRBD2. V lost 0 bases and J lost 10; bases outside the gene matches: 11. Germline CDR1 reads SEHNR; CDR2 reads FQNEAQ (reference sequence). The CDR3 is 17 residues long. This chain's CDR3 is CASSLARASGRFEEQFF. CDR3 nucleotide sequence: TGTGCCAGCAGCTTAGCGAGGGCTAGCGGGAGGTTCGAGGAGCAGTTCTTC. The full variable domain, in which reference TRBV7-9 and TRBJ2-1 provide the parts outside the CDR3, is DTGVSQNPRHKITKRGQNVTFRCDPISEHNRLYWYRQTLGQGPEFLTYFQNEAQLEKSRLLSDRFSAERPKGSFSTLEIQRTEQGDSAMYLCASSLARASGRFEEQFFGPGTRLTVL.

The CDR3 DNA sequence: TGTGCCAGCAGCGTAGCTCCGGGGGGAGGGGAGCAGTACTTC. Translation: CASSVAPGGGEQYF. The chain is built from TRBV9 and TRBJ2-7; TRBD2 matches at 7 bases. CDR1 is SGDLS, CDR2 YYNGEE, per germline. With V trimmed by 0 bases and J by 7 bases, 7 bases remained unmatched. The CDR3 totals 14 residues.

The J gene is TRBJ2-7, the V gene TRBV5-6; TRBD1 matches 8 bases. The CDR3 has 13 amino acids. Trimming took 4 bases from V and 2 from J; bases not matched to a gene: 2. Germline assignment: CDR1 SGHDT and CDR2 YYEEEE. The CDR3 spells CASSPQGAYEQYF. The CDR3 DNA reads TGTGCCAGCAGCCCACAGGGGGCCTACGAGCAGTACTTC. Together with reference TRBV5-6 and TRBJ2-7, the CDR3 gives the full variable domain: DAGVTQSPTHLIKTRGQQVTLRCSPKSGHDTVSWYQQALGQGPQFIFQYYEEEERQRGNFPDRFSGHQFPNYSSELNVNALLLGDSALYLCASSPQGAYEQYFGPGTRLTVT.

V is TRBV28 and J is TRBJ2-1, with D perhaps TRBD1 (5 bases). Germline lookup yields CDR1 MDHEN and CDR2 SYDVKM. The CDR3 runs 14 residues. The V and J ends lost 6 bases and 1 base respectively, with 10 bases between them. The CDR3 DNA reads as TGTGCCAGCAGCAGGCCAGGGTCCTACAATGAGCAGTTCTTC. It translates to CASSRPGSYNEQFF.

The chain combines TRBV20-1 with TRBJ1-2, with no clear D. Trimming pared 4 bases from V and 8 bases from J, leaving 11 bases between. Germline V gene data show CDR1 as DFQATT and CDR2 as SNEGSKA (reference sequence). The CDR3 contains 11 residues. The CDR3 spells CSATLSGGYTF. The CDR3 region has the DNA TGCAGTGCTACACTTTCGGGGGGCTACACCTTC.

The rearrangement uses TRBV19 and TRBJ1-5, with a tentative D call TRBD1 (5 bases). The CDR3 runs to 19 residues. The V gene lost 4 bases and the J gene lost 0 bases, with 22 bases spanning the gap. The germline V gene encodes CDR1 LNHDA and CDR2 SQIVND (reference sequence). For the CDR3, the DNA is TGTGCCAGTAGTACGGGCGCTGGGGGGACGAAGCATAGCAATCAGCCCCAGCATTTT. Translation gives CASSTGAGGTKHSNQPQHF.

V and J are TRBV7-9 and TRBJ1-1; the match to TRBD1 covers 8 bases. This CDR3 has 18 residues. V lost 2 bases, J lost 0 bases, and 11 bases stayed unmatched. From germline, CDR1 is SEHNR and CDR2 FQNEAQ (reference sequence). The CDR3, as DNA: TGTGCCAGCAGCTTAAACCAGGGGGCGAATTCTATGAACACTGAAGCTTTCTTT. It encodes CASSLNQGANSMNTEAFF.